This T cell receptor (beta chain) was captured in a study of cytomegalovirus exposure and HLA in healthy donors. The wider study: Unique TCR beta sequences numbering about 100 million came from 150 million to 200 million T cells in an earlier analysis. Study conclusions and caveats: Most observed TCR sequences were rare, whereas some public TCRs were detected in many donors. Rates of TCR association differed by HLA locus in a later analysis, with DRB1 highest and HLA-C lowest. Later on, a genetic analysis was performed. It linked a missense variant in DCLRE1C with V- and J-gene trimming of TCR beta.

The PCR contained 60 Vbeta and 13 Jbeta primers. Repertoires were generated with immunoSEQ multiplex PCR, while TCRdb's copy carries only in-frame clones and drops some. Here the sample spans over 150,000 clones, approximately 82% being singletons. This clone was detected only once. What it binds is unknown. The V and J ends lost 3 bases and 4 bases, in that order; junction bases with no gene match: 6. This CDR3 is built from 16 residues. Germline V gives CDR1 SGHTA, CDR2 FQGNSA. This chain links TRBV7-2 with TRBJ2-1, with TRBD2 matching 10 bases. The sample taken for sequencing was PBMCs. The source is a woman in her twenties or thirties in good health and CMV-seronegative. This chain's CDR3 is CASSFGLAGDYNEQFF. The CDR3 coding sequence is TGTGCCAGCAGCTTTGGCCTAGCGGGGGATTACAATGAGCAGTTCTTC.